This T cell receptor (beta chain) was captured in a study of metastatic and nonmetastatic thyroid tumors. Study background: Samples came from malignant and benign thyroid patients, and repertoires were compared across blood and tumor or nodule tissue.

Note on this clone: The antigen is not known.

The entire patient cohort was treatment-naive prior to thyroid surgery. TCRdb re-analyzed the PCR reads through MiXCR. The sample includes 22,000 or so clones, 15% to 20% seen only once; the top ten take about 26%. Broader study findings: When malignant thyroid tumors were compared with benign nodules, TCR beta diversity was reportedly significantly higher in the malignant tumors. This held in both blood and tumor samples.

Germline V lookup: CDR1 LNHDA, CDR2 SQIVND (reference sequence). The CDR3 extends over 17 amino acids. J gave up 2 bases and V 6 bases, and 14 bases lay outside the gene matches. The sequence came from a female donor with papillary thyroid cancer or a benign thyroid nodule (not recorded which). Some clones in this sample may be carry-over from other donors' samples. The sample taken for sequencing was blood. This chain uses TRBV19 with TRBJ2-3, with 7 bases identical to TRBD1. The CDR3: CASSPYDRAPSTDTQYF. Written as DNA, the CDR3 is TGTGCCAGTAGCCCATACGACAGGGCTCCTTCCACAGATACGCAGTATTTT.